A selection of T cell receptor beta chains follows, all from one sample in a study of blood T cell repertoires in COVID-19. Generated by immunoSEQ multiplex PCR, the TCRdb table keeps only in-frame clones and is missing some. Among 88,000 or so clones listed, more than 75% were seen once. The sequenced sample consisted of peripheral blood. The source of these receptors is a human donor in a cohort sampled during active COVID-19. The CDR3 runs from the conserved cysteine through the conserved F or W. The order of the fields is CDR3 protein, CDR3 DNA, J gene, D gene, clone size, V gene. The D gene is left open where the match is weak. Clone size appears in some rows only: once, few, many, or a class for an expanded clone.

CDR3 protein: CASSQISGSREGNEQFF
CDR3 DNA: TGTGCCAGCAGCCAAATTAGCGGGAGCCGAGAGGGCAATGAGCAGTTCTTC
J gene: TRBJ2-1
D gene: TRBD2
clone size: -
V gene: TRBV11-2

CDR3 protein: CASSLDSSQPQHF
CDR3 DNA: TGTGCCAGCAGCTTAGACTCGAGTCAGCCCCAGCATTTT
J gene: TRBJ1-5
D gene: -
clone size: -
V gene: TRBV7-9

CDR3 protein: CASSISLAANEKLFF
CDR3 DNA: TGTGCCAGTAGTATTTCCTTGGCGGCTAATGAAAAACTGTTTTTT
J gene: TRBJ1-4
D gene: -
clone size: -
V gene: TRBV19

CDR3 protein: CASSIWQGMYQPQHF
CDR3 DNA: TGTGCCAGTAGTATCTGGCAGGGAATGTATCAGCCCCAGCATTTT
J gene: TRBJ1-5
D gene: -
clone size: few
V gene: TRBV19

CDR3 protein: CASTPPGLAGGNTGELFF
CDR3 DNA: TGTGCCAGCACCCCGCCGGGACTAGCGGGAGGGAACACCGGGGAGCTGTTTTTT
J gene: TRBJ2-2
D gene: TRBD2
clone size: -
V gene: TRBV2

CDR3 protein: CASLTTGWEQYF
CDR3 DNA: TGTGCCAGCCTTACTACAGGGTGGGAGCAGTACTTC
J gene: TRBJ2-7
D gene: -
clone size: -
V gene: TRBV2

CDR3 protein: CASSSDYQETQYF
CDR3 DNA: TGTGCCAGCAGTTCGGACTACCAAGAGACCCAGTACTTC
J gene: TRBJ2-5
D gene: -
clone size: once
V gene: TRBV2

CDR3 protein: CASSLSVAGELFF
CDR3 DNA: TGTGCCAGCAGTTTGTCAGTCGCCGGGGAGCTGTTTTTT
J gene: TRBJ2-2
D gene: -
clone size: few
V gene: TRBV12-3/TRBV12-4

CDR3 protein: CASSPGLSPGEQYF
CDR3 DNA: TGTGCCAGCAGCCCGGGACTATCTCCGGGCGAGCAGTACTTC
J gene: TRBJ2-7
D gene: TRBD2
clone size: once
V gene: TRBV5-4

CDR3 protein: CASSLSYEDTQYF
CDR3 DNA: TGTGCCAGCAGCTTGAGTTACGAGGATACGCAGTATTTT
J gene: TRBJ2-3
D gene: -
clone size: -
V gene: TRBV7-6

CDR3 protein: CASSPVEKETQYF
CDR3 DNA: TGTGCCAGTAGTCCAGTGGAGAAAGAGACCCAGTACTTC
J gene: TRBJ2-5
D gene: -
clone size: -
V gene: TRBV19

CDR3 protein: CASSRLAGETHLYSYNEQFF
CDR3 DNA: TGTGCCAGTAGTAGACTAGCGGGGGAGACCCACCTCTATTCCTACAATGAGCAGTTCTTC
J gene: TRBJ2-1
D gene: TRBD2
clone size: -
V gene: TRBV19

CDR3 protein: CASSSHRGLEAFF
CDR3 DNA: TGTGCCAGCAGTTCCCACAGGGGGCTGGAAGCTTTCTTT
J gene: TRBJ1-1
D gene: TRBD1
clone size: -
V gene: TRBV28

CDR3 protein: CASSWGGRSGELFF
CDR3 DNA: TGCGCCAGCAGCTGGGGGGGCCGTAGCGGGGAGCTGTTTTTT
J gene: TRBJ2-2
D gene: -
clone size: once
V gene: TRBV5-1

CDR3 protein: CATSRAWLAGENEQFF
CDR3 DNA: TGTGCCACCAGCAGAGCGTGGCTAGCGGGTGAAAATGAGCAGTTCTTC
J gene: TRBJ2-1
D gene: TRBD2
clone size: once
V gene: TRBV15

CDR3 protein: CASSFSSEGTQYF
CDR3 DNA: TGTGCTAGCAGCTTCTCTAGCGAAGGTACGCAGTATTTT
J gene: TRBJ2-3
D gene: -
clone size: -
V gene: TRBV7-7

CDR3 protein: CASQTSGRDNEQFF
CDR3 DNA: TGTGCCAGTCAGACTAGCGGGAGGGACAATGAGCAGTTCTTC
J gene: TRBJ2-1
D gene: TRBD2
clone size: -
V gene: TRBV2

CDR3 protein: CASSLGLIWGGKETQYF
CDR3 DNA: TGTGCCAGCAGCTTAGGCCTAATTTGGGGAGGGAAGGAGACCCAGTACTTC
J gene: TRBJ2-5
D gene: TRBD2
clone size: -
V gene: TRBV13

CDR3 protein: CASMHTGTGLLVRYEQYF
CDR3 DNA: TGTGCCAGCATGCATACCGGGACAGGCCTTTTAGTAAGGTACGAGCAGTACTTC
J gene: TRBJ2-7
D gene: -
clone size: few
V gene: TRBV21-1

CDR3 protein: CASSQDPPGVGYTF
CDR3 DNA: TGCGCCAGCAGCCAAGATCCCCCGGGGGTGGGCTACACCTTC
J gene: TRBJ1-2
D gene: -
clone size: -
V gene: TRBV4-3

CDR3 protein: CASSPDLAGGRAEQFF
CDR3 DNA: TGTGCCAGCAGCCCAGATCTAGCGGGAGGGCGGGCTGAGCAGTTCTTC
J gene: TRBJ2-1
D gene: TRBD2
clone size: -
V gene: TRBV7-2

CDR3 protein: CASSQGQGAREQYF
CDR3 DNA: TGCGCCAGCAGCCAAGGCCAGGGGGCGCGGGAGCAGTACTTC
J gene: TRBJ2-7
D gene: TRBD1
clone size: few
V gene: TRBV4-1

CDR3 protein: CASSFGGEQFF
CDR3 DNA: TGTGCCAGCAGCTTCGGAGGTGAGCAGTTCTTC
J gene: TRBJ2-1
D gene: -
clone size: once
V gene: TRBV7-3

CDR3 protein: CASSSSGTASYNSPLHF
CDR3 DNA: TGTGCCAGCAGCTCCTCAGGGACAGCCTCCTATAATTCACCCCTCCACTTT
J gene: TRBJ1-6
D gene: TRBD1
clone size: -
V gene: TRBV7-9

CDR3 protein: CASSLSSTGEQETQYF
CDR3 DNA: TGTGCCAGCAGCTTATCCTCGACAGGGGAACAAGAGACCCAGTACTTC
J gene: TRBJ2-5
D gene: TRBD1
clone size: -
V gene: TRBV7-9

CDR3 protein: CATSGPSTGSGRALGYEQFF
CDR3 DNA: TGTGCCACCAGCGGCCCCTCGACAGGGAGCGGGAGGGCCCTTGGCTATGAGCAGTTCTTC
J gene: TRBJ2-1
D gene: TRBD2
clone size: -
V gene: TRBV15

CDR3 protein: CATRRGQEKLFF
CDR3 DNA: TGTGCCACCCGAAGGGGACAGGAAAAACTGTTTTTT
J gene: TRBJ1-4
D gene: TRBD1
clone size: -
V gene: TRBV25-1

CDR3 protein: CASSTGTGGSPLHF
CDR3 DNA: TGTGCCAGTAGTACCGGGACAGGGGGTTCACCCCTCCACTTT
J gene: TRBJ1-6
D gene: TRBD1
clone size: once
V gene: TRBV19

CDR3 protein: CASSLPAGDNYGYTF
CDR3 DNA: TGTGCCAGCAGCTTGCCGGCAGGGGATAACTATGGCTACACCTTC
J gene: TRBJ1-2
D gene: -
clone size: once
V gene: TRBV5-6

CDR3 protein: CSVGVGRAPDTQYF
CDR3 DNA: TGCAGCGTCGGGGTCGGGAGGGCCCCAGATACGCAGTATTTT
J gene: TRBJ2-3
D gene: TRBD2
clone size: -
V gene: TRBV29-1

CDR3 protein: CASSQVSGYEQYF
CDR3 DNA: TGTGCCAGCAGCCAAGTGTCGGGGTACGAGCAGTACTTC
J gene: TRBJ2-7
D gene: -
clone size: -
V gene: TRBV3-1/TRBV3-2

CDR3 protein: CASRTANTEAFF
CDR3 DNA: TGTGCCAGCAGGACAGCAAACACTGAAGCTTTCTTT
J gene: TRBJ1-1
D gene: -
clone size: few
V gene: TRBV6-5

CDR3 protein: CASRAAAGGDEQYF
CDR3 DNA: TGTGCCAGTAGAGCGGCCGCCGGGGGGGACGAGCAGTACTTC
J gene: TRBJ2-7
D gene: TRBD2
clone size: -
V gene: TRBV7-9

CDR3 protein: CASSWGTGNNEQFF
CDR3 DNA: TGTGCCAGCAGTTGGGGGACAGGGAACAATGAGCAGTTCTTC
J gene: TRBJ2-1
D gene: TRBD1
clone size: -
V gene: TRBV28

CDR3 protein: CASSRLAGVSTGELFF
CDR3 DNA: TGCGCCAGCAGCCGACTAGCGGGAGTGTCTACCGGGGAGCTGTTTTTT
J gene: TRBJ2-2
D gene: TRBD2
clone size: -
V gene: TRBV5-1

CDR3 protein: CASSGWQGNTGELFF
CDR3 DNA: TGTGCCAGCAGCGGTTGGCAGGGGAACACCGGGGAGCTGTTTTTT
J gene: TRBJ2-2
D gene: -
clone size: -
V gene: TRBV6-2/TRBV6-3

CDR3 protein: CASSKDSKQYF
CDR3 DNA: TGTGCCAGCAGTAAGGACAGTAAGCAGTATTTT
J gene: TRBJ2-3
D gene: -
clone size: -
V gene: TRBV6-5

CDR3 protein: CASSAWDRGVDYGYTF
CDR3 DNA: TGTGCCAGCAGCGCATGGGACAGGGGGGTAGACTATGGCTACACCTTC
J gene: TRBJ1-2
D gene: TRBD1
clone size: -
V gene: TRBV3-1/TRBV3-2

CDR3 protein: CASRDRTGGNTIYF
CDR3 DNA: TGTGCCAGCAGGGACCGGACAGGGGGAAACACCATATATTTT
J gene: TRBJ1-3
D gene: TRBD1
clone size: few
V gene: TRBV2

CDR3 protein: CASKTGLAGVEQYF
CDR3 DNA: TGTGCCAGCAAAACAGGACTAGCGGGAGTCGAGCAGTACTTC
J gene: TRBJ2-7
D gene: TRBD2
clone size: -
V gene: TRBV6-5

CDR3 protein: CASSPPGLAWEQYF
CDR3 DNA: TGTGCCAGCTCACCCCCGGGACTAGCGTGGGAGCAGTACTTC
J gene: TRBJ2-7
D gene: TRBD2
clone size: once
V gene: TRBV18